The clone carrying this TCR beta chain was found once. These data originate in a study of blood T cell repertoires in COVID-19. Background on the study: The study drew acute and convalescent COVID-19 samples from the United States, Italy and Spain.

Patients in Seattle were enrolled during active infection, then followed longitudinally. Germline V gene sequence: CDR1 SGHNT, CDR2 YYREEE (reference sequence). This CDR3 spans 16 amino acids. V lost 3 bases and J lost 6; bases outside the gene matches: 10. Per the original data handling: Amplified reference gene primers provided the basis for estimating nucleated cell counts. Assay used: immunoSEQ multiplex PCR; TCRdb lists only in-frame clones, some missing. V and J calls and clone size come straight from that table; D and trimming were deduced from the DNA. The repertoire holds over 150,000 clones, with 87% as singletons.

The sample taken for sequencing was peripheral blood. The source is a woman between 65 and 79 years old with COVID-19, enrolled during active disease. V gene TRBV5-4 combines with J gene TRBJ2-2; 8 nucleotides match TRBD1. This CDR3 reads CASSSRQGSRPGELFF. The CDR3 DNA follows: TGTGCCAGCAGCTCTCGACAGGGGAGTAGGCCCGGGGAGCTGTTTTTT.